This entry concerns a single T cell receptor (beta chain). Using immunoSEQ multiplex PCR, the repertoire was profiled, and TCRdb retains in-frame clones only, with some absent. The sample lists about 58,000 clones; 70% to 90% were seen once. The source of the sample is a study of OX40 agonist ivuxolimab in advanced cancers. The ends were cut back, 8 bases at V and 5 bases at J, with 18 bases in the middle. Germline loops: CDR1 SGHAT, CDR2 FQNNGV. The CDR3 length is 14 residues. The TCR originated in an adult with an advanced solid tumor such as melanoma, head and neck, liver or kidney cancer. Sequenced material: CD4+ or CD8+ T cells sorted from blood, taken in a trial of the OX40 agonist ivuxolimab. The V call is TRBV11-2, the J call TRBJ2-5; D might be TRBD1 or TRBD2, each matching 5 bases. This CDR3 reads CASSLLGELETQYF. CDR3 sequence (DNA): TGTGCCAGCTCCCTTTTGGGGGAGCTGGAGACCCAGTACTTC.